This T cell receptor (beta chain) was retrieved from a study of CD8 T cells in Susac syndrome. The RNA input was about 0.5 to 1 ug, and it was reverse transcribed with random hexamers. Multiplex PCR with immunoSEQ amplified the TCR beta CDR3 across 54 Vbeta and 13 Jbeta. TCRdb redid the calling of the immunoSEQ multiplex PCR reads with MiXCR, one entry per CDR3 protein. Here the sample spans some 260,000 distinct CDR3 sequences, approximately 84% being singletons. Germline-derived CDR1 and CDR2 are SEHNR and FQNEAQ (reference sequence). The CDR3 contains 14 residues. Trimming shortened V by 1 base and J by 5 bases, and 9 bases separated the two germline ends. A remark on this clonotype: Its antigen is not known.

Study-wide points: The authors acknowledged that their TCR sequencing and HLA analysis involved a relatively small number of individuals.

The chain carries TRBV7-9 and TRBJ2-1; unclear D gene. This clonotype was obtained from a human donor with multiple sclerosis. Sequenced material: CD8+ T cells from PBMCs. CDR3 bases: TGTGCCAGCAGCTTAGGCCACCAAGACAATGAGCAGTTCTTC. Protein sequence: CASSLGHQDNEQFF.